This is a list of T cell receptor beta chains from one sample in a study of blood T cell repertoires in COVID-19. Assay used: immunoSEQ multiplex PCR; TCRdb lists only in-frame clones, some missing. This table holds a few hundred thousand clones, roughly 87% found once. Sequenced input: PBMCs or T cells enriched from blood (not recorded which). These receptors were obtained from a woman between 18 and 29 years old who had recovered from COVID-19. The CDR3 runs from the conserved cysteine through the conserved F or W. The order of the fields is J gene, clone size, V gene, D gene, CDR3 length, CDR3 DNA, CDR3 protein. D genes are given only for firm matches. Clone size appears in some rows only: once, few, many, or a class for an expanded clone.

TRBJ1-5	.	TRBV19	.	15	TGTGCCAGTAGTATAGGACAGGTAGGAAATCAGCCCCAGCATTTT	CASSIGQVGNQPQHF
TRBJ2-4	.	TRBV10-2	TRBD2	22	TGCGCCAGCAGTGAGTGGGGACTAGCGGGAGAGGACAATTACCTAGCCAAAAACATTCAGTACTTC	CASSEWGLAGEDNYLAKNIQYF
TRBJ2-1	.	TRBV24-1	TRBD2	13	TGTGCCACCCGAGCTAGCGGAGACAATGAGCAGTTCTTC	CATRASGDNEQFF
TRBJ2-7	.	TRBV5-1	TRBD1	14	TGCGCCAGCCGGCATCTGACAGGGGACTACGAGCAGTACTTC	CASRHLTGDYEQYF
TRBJ1-4	.	TRBV2	.	14	TGTGCCAGCGGCATACAGGGCGGCATTGAAAAACTGTTTTTT	CASGIQGGIEKLFF
TRBJ2-7	.	TRBV2	TRBD2	12	TGTGCCAGCCTAGCGGGAGGTGTCGAGCAGTACTTC	CASLAGGVEQYF
TRBJ1-3	.	TRBV11-3	.	14	TGTGCCAGCAGCTTAAACCCACTTTCTAGGACCATATATTTT	CASSLNPLSRTIYF
TRBJ2-7	.	TRBV6-5	.	16	TGTGCCAGCAGTTACTCGAGTCGCAGGCCCTCCTACGAGCAGTACTTC	CASSYSSRRPSYEQYF
TRBJ1-1	.	TRBV28	TRBD1	15	TGTGCCAGCAGTTTATCTGGAGGGGGCGGCCGTGAAGCTTTCTTT	CASSLSGGGGREAFF
TRBJ2-1	.	TRBV7-2	TRBD2	17	TGTGCCAGCAGCTCGCGCCTAGCGGGAGCGTCCTACAATGAGCAGTTCTTC	CASSSRLAGASYNEQFF
TRBJ2-5	.	TRBV7-2	TRBD2	17	TGTGCCAGCAGCTTTTTACTAGCGGGATTGGCGGGAGAGACCCAGTACTTC	CASSFLLAGLAGETQYF
TRBJ1-2	.	TRBV28	.	17	TGTGCCAGCACCCCTGGCGGGGGGCCGGGATCCAACTATGGCTACACCTTC	CASTPGGGPGSNYGYTF
TRBJ2-5	once	TRBV15	.	11	TGTGCCACCAGCAGCTTAAAGACCCAGTACTTC	CATSSLKTQYF
TRBJ1-4	.	TRBV27	TRBD1	14	TGTGCCAGCGTAGGGACAGGGCTTAATGAAAAACTGTTTTTT	CASVGTGLNEKLFF
TRBJ1-1	once	TRBV10-2	TRBD1	15	TGCGCCAGCAGCTGGACAGGGGGTCAGAACACTGAAGCTTTCTTT	CASSWTGGQNTEAFF
TRBJ1-6	few	TRBV25-1	.	14	TGTGCCAGCAGTGAAGGAGGGTATAATTCACCCCTCCACTTT	CASSEGGYNSPLHF
TRBJ2-3	.	TRBV7-2	TRBD2	15	TGTGCCAGCAGCTTACGGGTAGCGGGATTCCCTACGCAGTATTTT	CASSLRVAGFPTQYF
TRBJ1-2	.	TRBV27	.	12	TGTGCCAGCAGTCTGGCGGGCGATGGCTACACCTTC	CASSLAGDGYTF
TRBJ1-4	.	TRBV2	.	14	TGTGCCACCCAGTTAGCGACAACTAATGAAAAACTGTTTTTT	CATQLATTNEKLFF
TRBJ1-1	.	TRBV5-4	.	15	TGTGCCAGCAGCTTGGGCACAGGGTCGGTAACTGAAGCTTTCTTT	CASSLGTGSVTEAFF
TRBJ1-2	.	TRBV7-2	TRBD1	15	TGTGCCAGCAGCTTAGCGGGACAGGGGGTGTATGGCTACACCTTC	CASSLAGQGVYGYTF
TRBJ2-3	.	TRBV11-2	TRBD2	19	TGTGCCAGCAGCTCTAGGGGTAGAGTGCCTAGCGGGAGGGGAGATACGCAGTATTTT	CASSSRGRVPSGRGDTQYF
TRBJ2-7	few	TRBV5-8	.	15	TGTGCCAGCAGCCCCCACAGGGTTCGCAAGTACGAGCAGTACTTC	CASSPHRVRKYEQYF
TRBJ2-2	.	TRBV11-2	.	15	TGTGCCAGCAGCTTTCGGGGGGCAGCCACCGGGGAGCTGTTTTTT	CASSFRGAATGELFF
TRBJ1-2	.	TRBV12-3/TRBV12-4	.	13	TGTGCCAGCAGTCACCCCCGGGATTCTGGCTACACCTTC	CASSHPRDSGYTF
TRBJ1-1	.	TRBV12-3/TRBV12-4	.	11	TGTGCCAGCAGTCCGCGCACTGAAGCTTTCTTT	CASSPRTEAFF
TRBJ1-3	.	TRBV5-8	.	14	TGTGCCAGCAGCTTGTCCACAGCGGTGGACACCATATATTTT	CASSLSTAVDTIYF
TRBJ2-4	.	TRBV7-9	TRBD1	16	TGTGCCAGCAGCCCTGCTCGGACAGGGGAAGGGTACATTCAGTACTTC	CASSPARTGEGYIQYF
TRBJ1-5	.	TRBV19	.	15	TGTGCCAGTAGTATAGATAACGGCTCTAGTCAGCCCCAGCATTTT	CASSIDNGSSQPQHF
TRBJ1-2	.	TRBV7-2	.	14	TGTGCCAGCAGCTTAGCAGGACAGAACTATGGCTACACCTTC	CASSLAGQNYGYTF
TRBJ2-2	once	TRBV3-1/TRBV3-2	TRBD2	19	TGTGCCAGCAGCCGAGGACTAGCGGGGATAACCGCGAACACCGGGGAGCTGTTTTTT	CASSRGLAGITANTGELFF
TRBJ2-5	.	TRBV6-6	.	13	TGTGCCAGCAGTTACGGCAGGGATGAGACCCAGTACTTC	CASSYGRDETQYF
TRBJ2-1	.	TRBV14	.	19	TGTGCCAGCAGCCAAGATTTGGGGTGGAGGGGCCCCTCCTACAATGAGCAGTTCTTC	CASSQDLGWRGPSYNEQFF